The 18 T cell receptor beta chains below were found in one sample sequenced in a study of T-cell memory formation after mild COVID-19. TCRdb processed the 5' RACE reads anew with MiXCR; each CDR3 protein has one entry. The table records about 400,000 distinct CDR3 sequences, 20% to 25% of them present only once. The sample comprised PBMCs or a T cell subset sorted from them (not recorded which). Receptor source: an adult woman who had mild COVID-19 (a few samples of this study predate the infection). Cell type and time point are not known.

This clonotype has only a few counts. The CDR3 DNA is TGTGCCAGCAGTTGGGGGACAGGGGCCGCCGAGCAGTACTTC. It yields the protein CASSWGTGAAEQYF. The J gene is TRBJ2-7, the V gene TRBV27; 10 bases fit TRBD1. CDR1 is MNHEY and CDR2 is SMNVEV in the germline V gene (reference sequence). The CDR3 has 14 amino acids. The J segment lost 6 bases and the V segment lost 4 bases, leaving 6 bases of the junction unmatched.

The V call is TRBV16, the J call TRBJ2-1, with D perhaps matching TRBD1 (6 bases). The CDR3 has 18 residues. Germline lookup yields CDR1 KGHSY and CDR2 FQNENV. The V end was cut by 3 bases, the J end by 0 bases, with 18 bases between. Here the CDR3 DNA reads TGTGCCAGCAGCCATTTGAAGGGGGTTCGGAGCTCCTACAATGAGCAGTTCTTC. Its translation: CASSHLKGVRSSYNEQFF.

The table lists this clonotype with a few counts. The chain combines TRBV24-1 with TRBJ2-7, with D perhaps matching TRBD1 (5 bases). Germline V gene sequence: CDR1 KGHDR, CDR2 SFDVKD. Between the trimmed V and J ends, which lost 7 bases and 3 bases, there was a span of 12 bases. CDR3 length: 13 amino acids. The CDR3 region has the DNA TGTGCCACCAGCCAAAGGGGATTCTACGAGCAGTACTTC. Translation gives CATSQRGFYEQYF.

This chain connects TRBV5-1 to TRBJ2-1; 11 bases are shared with TRBD2. The CDR3 is 16 amino acids. The germline CDR1 and CDR2 sequences are SGHRS and YFSETQ. After removal of 0 bases from V and 8 bases from J, the junction contained 7 bases not matched to a gene. The DNA for the CDR3 is TGCGCCAGCAGCTTGGGACTAGCGGGGTCAAGGGATGAGCAGTTCTTC. Residues: CASSLGLAGSRDEQFF. Supplemented by reference TRBV5-1 and TRBJ2-1, the full variable domain reads KAGVTQTPRYLIKTRGQQVTLSCSPISGHRSVSWYQQTPGQGLQFLFEYFSETQRNKGNFPGRFSGRQFSNSRSEMNVSTLELGDSALYLCASSLGLAGSRDEQFFGPGTRLTVL.

This clonotype was found a few times. V usage is TRBV5-5 and J usage is TRBJ2-5, with D perhaps TRBD1 or TRBD2 (5 bases each). Germline loops: CDR1 SGHKS, CDR2 YYEKEE (reference sequence). The V end was cut by 0 bases, the J end by 6 bases, with 12 bases between. This CDR3 is built from 14 residues. CDR3 in amino acids: CASSLAVREKTQYF. The CDR3 region has the DNA TGTGCCAGCAGCTTGGCTGTCAGGGAGAAGACCCAGTACTTC. Drawing the rest from reference TRBV5-5 and TRBJ2-5, the complete variable domain is DAGVTQSPTHLIKTRGQQVTLRCSPISGHKSVSWYQQVLGQGPQFIFQYYEKEERGRGNFPDRFSARQFPNYSSELNVNALLLGDSALYLCASSLAVREKTQYFGPGTRLLVL.

This sequence joins TRBV7-6 and TRBJ1-2; weak D call: TRBD1 (6 bases). Germline V CDR1 and CDR2: SGHVS, FNYEAQ. Trimming took 1 base from V and 2 from J, leaving 14 bases between them. The CDR3 is 16 amino acids. The CDR3 coding sequence is TGTGCCAGCAGCTTAGACGAGGGGGGCATCAACTATGGCTACACCTTC. It specifies CASSLDEGGINYGYTF.

This chain links TRBV29-1 with TRBJ1-2, with D perhaps matching TRBD1 (6 bases). CDR3 length: 14 residues. Trimming removed 4 bases at V and 6 bases at J, with 18 bases between. CDR1 SQVTM and CDR2 ANQGSEA come from the germline V gene. CDR3 residues: CSVVGRGATDGYTF. The CDR3 DNA reads TGCAGCGTTGTCGGCAGGGGCGCAACTGATGGCTACACCTTC.

This clonotype has ten or more counts. DNA of the CDR3: TGTGCCAGCAGCCAAGGCGGACCCTACGAGCAGTACTTC. As protein: CASSQGGPYEQYF. This chain joins TRBV4-2 and TRBJ2-7; D is unclear. Per germline, CDR1 LGHNA and CDR2 YNFKEQ. V lost 1 base, J lost 2 bases, and 6 bases lay in between. This CDR3 has 13 residues.

This clonotype was counted a few times. J is TRBJ2-7 and V is TRBV4-1, with TRBD1 as a possible D gene (6 bases). The CDR3 contains 15 residues. Germline CDR1 reads MGHRA; CDR2 reads YSYEKL. V was shortened by 1 base and J by 4 bases, with 14 bases between the two germline ends. The CDR3 DNA sequence: TGCGCCAGCAGCCAAGTGGGGGCCGGTGCATACGAGCAGTACTTC. Translated, it gives CASSQVGAGAYEQYF.

V gene TRBV29-1 combines with J gene TRBJ2-2; no definite D call. CDR3 length: 15 amino acids. The ends were cut back, 0 bases at V and 1 base at J, with 9 bases in the middle. The germline V gene has CDR1 SQVTM and CDR2 ANQGSEA. In DNA form, the CDR3 reads TGCAGCGTTGAAGACACGCCCAAGAACACCGGGGAGCTGTTTTTT. Amino acid sequence: CSVEDTPKNTGELFF.

The V gene is TRBV11-3, the J gene TRBJ2-5; the match to TRBD1 covers 12 bases. From germline, CDR1 is SGHNT and CDR2 YENEEA. V shed 1 base, J shed 5 bases, and the junction held 11 bases outside the gene matches. The CDR3 is 18 residues long. The CDR3 here is CASSLGDRDRGRRETQYF. The CDR3 nucleotides are TGTGCCAGCAGCTTAGGCGACCGGGACAGGGGGCGCAGGGAGACCCAGTACTTC.

This clonotype was observed a handful of times. CDR3 sequence reads: CSVEKDDGYTF. Here the CDR3 DNA reads TGCAGCGTTGAAAAGGACGACGGCTACACCTTC. V and J are TRBV29-1 and TRBJ1-2, with D hard to call. The V gene lost 2 bases and the J gene lost 8 bases, with 9 bases spanning the gap. The CDR3 loop spans 11 amino acids. Per germline, CDR1 SQVTM and CDR2 ANQGSEA.

The chain uses TRBV4-2 and TRBJ2-6; no clear D gene. This CDR3 comprises 16 residues. Germline V gives CDR1 LGHNA, CDR2 YNFKEQ. The germline V and J ends were trimmed by 0 bases and 1 base, with 7 bases remaining between them. CDR3 protein: CASSQDAESGANVLTF. The CDR3 DNA follows: TGTGCCAGCAGCCAAGACGCGGAATCTGGGGCCAACGTCCTGACTTTC.

This rearrangement joins TRBV6-5 to TRBJ1-6; D possibly corresponds to TRBD1 (5 bases). V was clipped by 0 bases and J by 10 bases, with 10 bases between them. Germline CDR1 is MNHEY and CDR2 is SVGAGI. The CDR3 is made up of 14 amino acids. The CDR3 spells CASSYSGARSPLHF. CDR3 sequence (DNA): TGTGCCAGCAGTTACTCAGGGGCGCGATCACCCCTCCACTTT.

The chain combines TRBV7-9 with TRBJ2-3; D is unclear. Germline loops: CDR1 SEHNR, CDR2 FQNEAQ (reference sequence). Trimming took 2 bases from V and 4 from J, leaving 13 bases between them. The length of the CDR3 is 15 residues. The CDR3 DNA is TGTGCCAGCAGCTTATCCGGAGTTCAAGCAGATACGCAGTATTTT. Translated, it gives CASSLSGVQADTQYF.

The chain recombines TRBV4-1 with TRBJ2-1; either TRBD1 or TRBD2 may supply D (6 bases each). The length of the CDR3 is 14 residues. Trimming cost V 1 base and J 9 bases, with 13 bases left between them. Looked up from germline, CDR1 is MGHRA and CDR2 is YSYEKL. CDR3 residues: CASSQGPGAPEQFF. The CDR3 coding sequence is TGCGCCAGCAGCCAAGGGCCGGGGGCCCCTGAGCAGTTCTTC.

V gene TRBV9 combines with J gene TRBJ2-7; D gene ambiguous. The ends were cut back, 4 bases at V and 3 bases at J, with 11 bases in the middle. Germline V CDR1 and CDR2: SGDLS, YYNGEE. The length of the CDR3 is 13 residues. The CDR3 reads CASSPPENYEQYF. In nucleotides, the CDR3 is TGTGCCAGCAGCCCGCCAGAAAACTACGAGCAGTACTTC.

The chain links TRBV10-3 to TRBJ2-7; 8 bases are shared with TRBD1. The germline V gene encodes CDR1 ENHRY and CDR2 SYGVKD. The J segment lost 5 bases and the V segment lost 6 bases, leaving 3 bases of the junction unmatched. This CDR3 region has 12 residues. The CDR3 reads CAISRTGNEQYF. The CDR3 DNA reads TGTGCCATCAGCCGGACAGGGAACGAGCAGTACTTC.